This entry lists 29 T cell receptor beta chains sequenced from one sample in a study of blood T cell repertoires in COVID-19. Assay: immunoSEQ multiplex PCR; the TCRdb copy retains only in-frame clones and omits some. Here the sample spans 140,000 to 150,000 clones, 87% being singletons. Sequencing was done on a sample of peripheral blood. The receptors were sampled from a man at least 80 years old with acute or convalescent COVID-19.

This rearrangement joins TRBV11-3 to TRBJ2-1; 8 bases fit TRBD1. Germline values: CDR1 SGHNT, CDR2 YENEEA. The V segment lost 5 bases and the J segment 0 bases; nucleotides outside the gene matches: 6. The CDR3 consists of 16 residues. For the CDR3, the DNA is TGTGCCAGCAGCACCCGGACAGGGAGCTCCTACAATGAGCAGTTCTTC. Encoded protein: CASSTRTGSSYNEQFF.

The rearrangement joins TRBV19 to TRBJ2-7; the match to TRBD1 covers 10 bases. V lost 5 bases, J lost 3 bases, and 7 bases stayed unmatched. From germline, CDR1 is LNHDA and CDR2 SQIVND (reference sequence). The CDR3 is 15 amino acids. CDR3 sequence (DNA): TGTGCCAGTAGTTTCCGACAGGGGGCCCGCTACGAGCAGTACTTC. This translates into CASSFRQGARYEQYF.

This clone was detected once. The V gene is TRBV28, the J gene TRBJ2-7; 8 bases match TRBD1. Germline V CDR1 and CDR2: MDHEN, SYDVKM. This CDR3 contains 14 residues. Unmatched junction bases numbered 10, after V lost 6 bases and J lost 6 bases. CDR3 in DNA: TGTGCCAGCAGGGGCTGGGACAGGACCGGCGAGCAGTACTTC. Protein: CASRGWDRTGEQYF.

This clone appeared a single time. The V and J genes are TRBV5-1 and TRBJ2-7; no definite D call. The CDR3 runs 14 residues. With 1 base removed from V and 2 bases from J, the gap between germline ends came to 10 bases. The germline CDR1 and CDR2 sequences are SGHRS and YFSETQ. The CDR3, as DNA: TGCGCCAGCAGCTTGATGGGCACCACCTACGAGCAGTACTTC. Its protein is CASSLMGTTYEQYF.

V gene TRBV19 combines with J gene TRBJ2-7, with 9 positions matching TRBD1. Germline V lookup: CDR1 LNHDA, CDR2 SQIVND (reference sequence). The CDR3 extends over 15 amino acids. V shed 6 bases and J 5 bases; nucleotides not matched to a gene: 11. The CDR3 sequence: CASRSLGTGSDEQYF. For the CDR3, the DNA is TGTGCCAGTAGATCCTTGGGGACAGGGTCTGACGAGCAGTACTTC.

This rearrangement joins TRBV29-1 to TRBJ1-1, with TRBD1 as a possible D gene (6 bases). V shed 5 bases and J shed 6 bases, with 19 bases lying between them. CDR1 is SQVTM, CDR2 ANQGSEA, per germline. This CDR3 comprises 14 residues. The CDR3 coding sequence is TGCAGCGTTAACGGGGGGCAGAGCTCACCTGAAGCTTTCTTT. It specifies CSVNGGQSSPEAFF.

The V and J genes are TRBV3-1 (or the pseudogene TRBV3-2) and TRBJ2-7; TRBD2 might be the D (5 bases). CDR3 length: 19 residues. V lost 3 bases, J lost 1 base, and 25 bases lay in between. Germline loops: CDR1 LGHDT, CDR2 YNNKEL (reference sequence). DNA of the CDR3: TGTGCCAGCAGCCACCGGGCAGGAGGCAGAGGTGAATTGTCCTACGAGCAGTACTTC. The encoded protein is CASSHRAGGRGELSYEQYF.

The rearrangement links TRBV28 to TRBJ2-7; D is unresolved. Looked up from germline, CDR1 is MDHEN and CDR2 is SYDVKM. This CDR3 spans 13 amino acids. The germline V and J ends were trimmed by 5 bases and 1 base, with 9 bases remaining between them. Here the CDR3 reads CASSGWQSYEQYF. Here the CDR3 DNA reads TGTGCCAGCAGTGGTTGGCAGTCCTACGAGCAGTACTTC.

The V call is TRBV7-9, the J call TRBJ2-7, with a tentative D call TRBD1 (6 bases). Per germline, CDR1 SEHNR and CDR2 FQNEAQ (reference sequence). The CDR3 covers 12 residues. The ends were cut back, 1 base at V and 9 bases at J, with 10 bases in the middle. The CDR3 nucleotides are TGTGCCAGCAGCTTAGAACAGGGTGCGCAGTACTTC. Protein: CASSLEQGAQYF.

The V call is TRBV14, the J call TRBJ1-1, with TRBD1 as a possible D gene (5 bases). The V gene's germline CDR1 is SGHDN and CDR2 FVKESK. This CDR3 is built from 15 residues. V was trimmed by 3 bases and J by 4 bases, leaving 15 bases between them. CDR3 nucleotides: TGTGCCAGCAGCCAGGGGCCCCAAGGCGGCACTGAAGCTTTCTTT. Protein product: CASSQGPQGGTEAFF.

The chain joins TRBV5-4 to TRBJ1-2, with TRBD1 matching over 7 bases. The germline gives CDR1 SGHNT, CDR2 YYREEE (reference sequence). The CDR3 is 17 amino acids. Trimming at V came to 0 bases and at J to 0 bases, leaving 8 bases not matched to a gene. The CDR3 coding sequence is TGTGCCAGCAGCTTGGCCCAGACAGGGAGGACTAACTATGGCTACACCTTC. Its protein is CASSLAQTGRTNYGYTF.

The chain is built from TRBV3-1 (or the pseudogene TRBV3-2) and TRBJ2-2; D remains unclear. CDR1 LGHDT and CDR2 YNNKEL come from the germline V gene (reference sequence). The CDR3 is 14 amino acids. Between the trimmed V and J ends, which lost 6 bases and 1 base, there was a span of 9 bases. The CDR3 nucleotides read TGTGCCAGCAGGCTATATGGGAACACCGGGGAGCTGTTTTTT. Translated: CASRLYGNTGELFF.

This chain links TRBV12-3 or TRBV12-4 with TRBJ1-5, with a possible D match to TRBD1 (5 bases). V shed 3 bases and J shed 10 bases, with 13 bases lying between them. The CDR3 has 13 amino acids. CDR3 DNA sequence: TGTGCCAGCAGTTTTTTGCAGGGCGGCCCCCAGCATTTT. It specifies CASSFLQGGPQHF.

This sequence joins TRBV2 and TRBJ2-2; possible D gene TRBD1, 6 bases. Trimming took off 6 bases at V and 7 bases at J, with 12 bases between the two ends. Germline CDR1 reads SNHLY; CDR2 reads FYNNEI. The CDR3 has 13 amino acids. The CDR3 nucleotides are TGTGCCAGCAGGATACAGGGTATCGGGGAGCTGTTTTTT. It encodes CASRIQGIGELFF. The variable domain in full, completed from reference TRBV2 and TRBJ2-2, reads EPEVTQTPSHQVTQMGQEVILRCVPISNHLYFYWYRQILGQKVEFLVSFYNNEISEKSEIFDDQFSVERPDGSNFTLKIRSTKLEDSAMYFCASRIQGIGELFFGEGSRLTVL.

The genes are TRBV5-1 and TRBJ2-7; tentatively, D is TRBD1 (6 bases). Germline loops: CDR1 SGHRS, CDR2 YFSETQ. The ends were cut back, 4 bases at V and 1 base at J, with 24 bases in the middle. This CDR3 is 18 amino acids long. The CDR3 DNA is TGCGCCAGCAGCCTCGACCTAGACAGGTCCTCCTTTTCCTACGAGCAGTACTTC. Translation gives CASSLDLDRSSFSYEQYF.

The chain recombines TRBV29-1 with TRBJ1-4, with 10 bases matching TRBD1. The V gene end was trimmed by 6 bases and the J gene end by 0 bases; junction bases not matched to a gene: 7. CDR3 size: 16 residues. Per the germline V gene, CDR1 is SQVTM and CDR2 is ANQGSEA. CDR3 amino acids: CSVETGTGATNEKLFF. The CDR3 region has the DNA TGCAGCGTAGAAACCGGGACAGGGGCAACTAATGAAAAACTGTTTTTT.

V gene TRBV14 combines with J gene TRBJ2-3; D may be TRBD1 (5 bases). This CDR3 region has 11 residues. Trimming cost V 1 base and J 12 bases, with 8 bases left between them. Germline V lookup: CDR1 SGHDN, CDR2 FVKESK. CDR3 loop: CASSQAGIQYF. CDR3 nucleotide sequence: TGTGCCAGCAGCCAAGCAGGGATCCAGTATTTT.

A single count supports this clone. This chain connects TRBV15 to TRBJ2-5, with 7 bases that match TRBD1. Germline V gives CDR1 LNHNV, CDR2 YYDKDF (reference sequence). V was clipped by 1 base and J by 5 bases; unmatched bases: 4. The CDR3 has 14 residues. CDR3 amino acids: CATSRGQGGETQYF. The CDR3 DNA is TGTGCCACCAGCAGAGGACAGGGTGGTGAGACCCAGTACTTC.

The chain has TRBV27 and TRBJ2-7; TRBD1 is a possible D gene (6 bases). Looked up from germline, CDR1 is MNHEY and CDR2 is SMNVEV (reference sequence). V was shortened by 7 bases and J by 4 bases, with 20 bases between the two germline ends. This CDR3 region has 15 residues. The CDR3 DNA is TGTGCCAGCAAGGTCGTAGGCAGGGGTGATTACGAGCAGTACTTC. This encodes CASKVVGRGDYEQYF.

The chain links TRBV18 to TRBJ1-2, with D unclear. V was shortened by 3 bases and J by 5 bases, with 10 bases between the two germline ends. The CDR3 runs 13 residues. Germline loops: CDR1 KGHSH, CDR2 LQKENI. The CDR3: CASSPSVVYGYTF. The DNA for the CDR3 is TGTGCCAGCTCACCGTCCGTTGTATATGGCTACACCTTC. Based on the CDR3 plus reference TRBV18 and TRBJ1-2, the full variable domain is NAGVMQNPRHLVRRRGQEARLRCSPMKGHSHVYWYRQLPEEGLKFMVYLQKENIIDESGMPKERFSAEFPKEGPSILRIQQVVRGDSAAYFCASSPSVVYGYTFGSGTRLTVV.

The V and J genes are TRBV6-6 and TRBJ2-7; weak D call: TRBD1 (5 bases). From germline, CDR1 is MNHNY and CDR2 SVGAGI (reference sequence). CDR3 length: 13 residues. Between the trimmed V and J ends, which lost 2 bases and 4 bases, there was a span of 9 bases. The CDR3 DNA sequence: TGTGCCAGCAGTTACAGGGGTTTTTACGAGCAGTACTTC. Its translation: CASSYRGFYEQYF.

The V and J genes are TRBV7-2 and TRBJ1-1; the match to TRBD1 covers 9 bases. Germline lookup yields CDR1 SGHTA and CDR2 FQGNSA. The V gene end was trimmed by 3 bases and the J gene end by 5 bases; junction bases not matched to a gene: 4. The CDR3 spans 14 residues. CDR3: CASSLADRGTEAFF. CDR3 nucleotides: TGTGCCAGCAGCTTGGCGGACAGGGGAACTGAAGCTTTCTTT.

This chain joins TRBV2 and TRBJ2-1; 8 nucleotides line up with TRBD1. CDR1 and CDR2 (germline): SNHLY, FYNNEI. The CDR3 totals 13 residues. The V segment lost 8 bases and the J segment 6 bases; nucleotides outside the gene matches: 6. CDR3 DNA: TGTGCCAGCGGACAGGGAGGCTTCAATGAGCAGTTCTTC. Protein sequence: CASGQGGFNEQFF.

This clone was recorded only once. The J gene is TRBJ1-1, the V gene TRBV6-6; unclear D gene. Trimming took off 5 bases at V and 8 bases at J, with 21 bases between the two ends. The CDR3 sequence is 15 residues long. Germline CDR1 reads MNHNY; CDR2 reads SVGAGI (reference sequence). CDR3 sequence: CASSPAGFTPIEAFF. In DNA form, the CDR3 reads TGTGCCAGCAGTCCCGCGGGATTTACTCCAATCGAAGCTTTCTTT.

This chain joins TRBV29-1 and TRBJ1-4; no firm D call. The ends were cut back, 4 bases at V and 3 bases at J, with 6 bases in the middle. Germline values: CDR1 SQVTM, CDR2 ANQGSEA. The CDR3 length is 12 residues. The CDR3 region is CSVGLANEKLFF. In DNA form, the CDR3 reads TGCAGCGTTGGACTTGCTAATGAAAAACTGTTTTTT.

This clone showed up just once. The V call is TRBV5-3, the J call TRBJ2-5; TRBD2 aligns across 11 bases. TRBV5-3 is an ORF, and what it does is uncertain. The CDR3 contains 16 residues. V shed 3 bases, J shed 3 bases, and the junction held 7 bases outside the gene matches. The CDR3 DNA is TGTGCCAGAAGCTGGAGACCGGGACTAGCGGAAGAGACCCAGTACTTC. This translates into CARSWRPGLAEETQYF.

This clone was observed once. The chain couples TRBV3-1 (or the pseudogene TRBV3-2) to TRBJ1-1; 7 nucleotides match TRBD1. There are 15 residues in the CDR3. V shed 4 bases and J 1 base; nucleotides not matched to a gene: 6. The V gene's germline CDR1 is LGHDT and CDR2 YNNKEL (reference sequence). Here the CDR3 reads CASSPGQLTNTEAFF. The CDR3, as DNA: TGTGCCAGCAGCCCGGGACAGCTTACGAACACTGAAGCTTTCTTT.

The V call is TRBV5-1, the J call TRBJ1-3, with D perhaps matching TRBD1 (5 bases). Germline V lookup: CDR1 SGHRS, CDR2 YFSETQ. V was clipped by 1 base and J by 0 bases, with 11 bases between them. There are 16 residues in the CDR3. The CDR3 bases are TGCGCCAGCAGCTTGTATCAGGGAGGCTCTGGAAACACCATATATTTT. Protein product: CASSLYQGGSGNTIYF.

The chain carries TRBV12-3 or TRBV12-4 and TRBJ2-3; no reliable D call. The CDR3 consists of 12 residues. Trimming removed 3 bases at V and 3 bases at J, with 4 bases between. For the CDR3, the DNA is TGTGCCAGCAGTTTCCCTACAGATACGCAGTATTTT. This sequence encodes CASSFPTDTQYF.